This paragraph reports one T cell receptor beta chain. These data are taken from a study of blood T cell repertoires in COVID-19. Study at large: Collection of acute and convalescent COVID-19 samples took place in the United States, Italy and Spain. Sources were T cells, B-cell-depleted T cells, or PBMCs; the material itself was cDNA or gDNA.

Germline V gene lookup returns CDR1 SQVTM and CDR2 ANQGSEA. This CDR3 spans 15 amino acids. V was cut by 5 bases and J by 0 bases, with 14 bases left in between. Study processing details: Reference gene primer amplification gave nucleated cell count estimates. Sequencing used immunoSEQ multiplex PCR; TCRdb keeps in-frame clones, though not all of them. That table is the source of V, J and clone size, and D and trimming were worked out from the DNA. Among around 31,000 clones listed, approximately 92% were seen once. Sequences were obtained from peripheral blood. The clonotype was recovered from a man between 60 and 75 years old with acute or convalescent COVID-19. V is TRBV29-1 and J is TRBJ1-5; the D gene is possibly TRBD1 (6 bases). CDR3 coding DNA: TGCAGCGTTTACCTCCGGGACACTAGCAATCAGCCCCAGCATTTT. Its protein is CSVYLRDTSNQPQHF.